Below, 32 T cell receptor beta chains from the same sample are listed, as sequenced in a study of immune cell composition in non-small cell lung cancer. Normal lung was sampled as far from the tumour as possible, at least 3 cm. Here immunoSEQ multiplex PCR was the method, and the copy in TCRdb shows in-frame clones only, minus some. The sample has thousands of clones, approximately 80% seen once. Sequencing was performed on non-adjacent lung tissue. The receptors here all came from a human donor with non-small cell lung cancer.

Concerning this clone itself: Relative to the germline gene, one junction end is altered; a read error may explain this. V and J are TRBV7-7 and TRBJ2-1, with 10 bases that match TRBD2. The CDR3 is 16 amino acids. Germline V gene data show CDR1 as SSHAT and CDR2 as FNYEAQ (reference sequence). Written as DNA, the CDR3 is TGTGCTAGCAGCCAGGGAGCGGGAGGGCCTTCCGATGAGCAGTTCTTC. Translating gives CASSQGAGGPSDEQFF.

The chain has TRBV5-5 and TRBJ2-3; 10 nucleotides align to TRBD1. CDR3 size: 18 residues. The V gene's germline CDR1 is SGHKS and CDR2 YYEKEE (reference sequence). V dropped 0 bases and J dropped 6; count of bases not matched to a gene: 13. CDR3 coding DNA: TGTGCCAGCAGCTTGGGTCGCCTGACAGGGGGCTCTCCGGATACGCAGTATTTT. This gives the protein CASSLGRLTGGSPDTQYF.

This clone was seen only a few times. The chain carries TRBV5-1 and TRBJ2-1; TRBD1 aligns across 7 bases. The CDR3 is 16 amino acids. The ends lost 4 bases at V and 4 bases at J; junction bases unmatched: 11. Per the germline V gene, CDR1 is SGHRS and CDR2 is YFSETQ. CDR3 DNA: TGCGCCAGCAGCCGAGGACAGGCGGGTATTTACAATGAGCAGTTCTTC. As protein: CASSRGQAGIYNEQFF.

This clone was seen just once. The chain has TRBV4-1 and TRBJ2-1, with 8 nucleotides matching TRBD2. This CDR3 is built from 16 residues. Per germline, CDR1 MGHRA and CDR2 YSYEKL. V lost 0 bases and J lost 4; bases outside the gene matches: 5. As DNA, the CDR3 is TGCGCCAGCAGCCAAGAATTGGGACTAGAGTACAATGAGCAGTTCTTC. Encoded protein: CASSQELGLEYNEQFF.

The chain links TRBV5-4 to TRBJ2-2; the match to TRBD2 covers 9 bases. Per germline, CDR1 SGHNT and CDR2 YYREEE (reference sequence). CDR3 size: 15 residues. V lost 4 bases to trimming and J lost 7 bases; unmatched junction nucleotides: 8. In DNA, the CDR3 is TGTGCCAGCAGCACTCTAGCGGGGAAAGGCGGGGAGCTGTTTTTT. Translated, it gives CASSTLAGKGGELFF.

This clone was counted only a few times. The chain combines TRBV4-2 with TRBJ2-3; 8 positions match TRBD2. This CDR3 region has 20 residues. V was clipped by 0 bases and J by 0 bases; unmatched bases: 14. The germline V gene has CDR1 LGHNA and CDR2 YNFKEQ. In nucleotides, the CDR3 is TGTGCCAGCAGCCAAGATTTGGTCGTAGCGGGGTTTTCTAGCACAGATACGCAGTATTTT. This translates into CASSQDLVVAGFSSTDTQYF.

This clone has only one observation. V gene TRBV7-3 combines with J gene TRBJ2-1; no clear D. Trimming pared 5 bases from V and 1 base from J, leaving 12 bases between. Germline V gives CDR1 SGHTA, CDR2 FQGTGA. This CDR3 spans 15 amino acids. The CDR3 DNA is TGTGCCAGCAGCCCCGGCGGAGTTTCCTACAATGAGCAGTTCTTC. It translates to CASSPGGVSYNEQFF.

The chain carries TRBV7-2 and TRBJ1-1; D possibly corresponds to TRBD1 (6 bases). This CDR3 has 15 amino acids. Trimming left V 2 bases short and J 1 base short, with 11 bases between. Germline CDR1 SGHTA, CDR2 FQGNSA. Written as DNA, the CDR3 is TGTGCCAGCAGCTTAAATGGACAGTCGAACACTGAAGCTTTCTTT. This codes for CASSLNGQSNTEAFF.

The rearrangement uses TRBV5-6 and TRBJ2-7; D is ambiguous. Germline CDR1 is SGHDT and CDR2 is YYEEEE. V was cut by 5 bases and J by 3 bases, with 18 bases left in between. CDR3 length: 15 residues. The CDR3 DNA sequence: TGTGCCAGCAGTCCTTTCGTGGGCGCCGACTACGAGCAGTACTTC. Translation gives CASSPFVGADYEQYF.

This clone has only one observation. This chain links TRBV18 with TRBJ2-6, with 8 nucleotides matching TRBD1. The V gene's germline CDR1 is KGHSH and CDR2 LQKENI. This CDR3 has 19 residues. V lost 3 bases to trimming and J lost 0 bases; unmatched junction nucleotides: 10. CDR3 coding DNA: TGTGCCAGCTCACCCGTTTCCGGGACAGGCAGCTCTGGGGCCAACGTCCTGACTTTC. This gives the protein CASSPVSGTGSSGANVLTF.

V is TRBV13 and J is TRBJ1-1; D remains ambiguous. The CDR3 has 12 amino acids. V lost 3 bases and J 3 bases, leaving 5 bases between the germline ends. Germline V gene sequence: CDR1 PRHDT, CDR2 FYEKMQ (reference sequence). CDR3 sequence reads: CASSLGDTEAFF. DNA for the CDR3: TGTGCCAGCAGCTTGGGAGACACTGAAGCTTTCTTT. Full variable domain (remainder filled in from reference TRBV13 and TRBJ1-1): AAGVIQSPRHLIKEKRETATLKCYPIPRHDTVYWYQQGPGQDPQFLISFYEKMQSDKGSIPDRFSAQQFSDYHSELNMSSLELGDSALYFCASSLGDTEAFFGQGTRLTVV.

This clone was seen only once. This rearrangement joins TRBV27 to TRBJ2-1; the D gene is possibly TRBD2 (6 bases). The CDR3 spans 12 residues. The germline V and J ends were trimmed by 6 bases and 7 bases, with 10 bases remaining between them. CDR1 MNHEY and CDR2 SMNVEV come from the germline V gene (reference sequence). The CDR3 protein is CASRLSGNEQFF. CDR3 sequence (DNA): TGTGCCAGCAGGCTAAGCGGGAATGAGCAGTTCTTC.

In its sample, this clone was seen once. The chain has TRBV27 and TRBJ2-2; 13 nucleotides agree with TRBD2. With 2 bases clipped from V and 6 bases from J, the junction kept 12 bases outside the gene matches. The CDR3 loop spans 19 amino acids. Germline values: CDR1 MNHEY, CDR2 SMNVEV (reference sequence). The CDR3 spells CASSLHGTSGINRPGELFF. The DNA of the CDR3 is TGTGCCAGCAGTTTACACGGGACTAGCGGGATAAATAGGCCCGGGGAGCTGTTTTTT.

The V and J genes are TRBV28 and TRBJ1-5, with D perhaps TRBD1 (6 bases). Trimming removed 1 base from V and 5 bases from J, with 15 bases in between. Germline-derived CDR1 and CDR2 are MDHEN and SYDVKM. The CDR3 contains 16 residues. The CDR3: CASSLFDTGWDQPQHF. The CDR3 bases are TGTGCCAGCAGTTTATTCGACACAGGGTGGGATCAGCCCCAGCATTTT.

The CDR3 DNA sequence: TGTGCCAGCATGATGGGAGACACTGAAGCTTTCTTT. It yields the protein CASMMGDTEAFF. The chain is built from TRBV27 and TRBJ1-1; D gene ambiguous. With 7 bases removed from V and 3 bases from J, the gap between germline ends came to 9 bases. Germline loops: CDR1 MNHEY, CDR2 SMNVEV (reference sequence). The CDR3 runs 12 residues.

V usage is TRBV5-4 and J usage is TRBJ1-2; 10 nucleotides line up with TRBD1. The V gene end was trimmed by 4 bases and the J gene end by 7 bases; junction bases not matched to a gene: 4. This CDR3 has 13 residues. Germline loops: CDR1 SGHNT, CDR2 YYREEE (reference sequence). The CDR3 sequence: CASSPDRGFGYTF. CDR3 bases: TGTGCCAGCAGCCCGGACAGGGGGTTTGGCTACACCTTC. The entire variable domain, with the rest obtained from reference TRBV5-4 and TRBJ1-2, is as follows: ETGVTQSPTHLIKTRGQQVTLRCSSQSGHNTVSWYQQALGQGPQFIFQYYREEENGRGNFPPRFSGLQFPNYSSELNVNALELDDSALYLCASSPDRGFGYTFGSGTRLTVV.

The rearrangement links TRBV27 to TRBJ2-2; 11 bases agree with TRBD2. The CDR3 has 15 residues. J was trimmed by 6 bases and V by 5 bases; bases with no gene match: 5. CDR1 is MNHEY, CDR2 SMNVEV, per germline (reference sequence). The CDR3 nucleotides read TGTGCCAGCAGTGGGATGGGACTAGCGGCCGGGGAGCTGTTTTTT. As protein: CASSGMGLAAGELFF.

This clone was observed a handful of times. The J gene is TRBJ2-7, the V gene TRBV21-1; the table names TRBD2, a call not compared with the DNA. TRBV21-1 is deemed a pseudogene. This CDR3 is built from 13 residues. The CDR3 spells CASTSGGFHEQYF. The CDR3 nucleotides read TGTGCCAGCACTTCGGGGGGGTTCCACGAGCAGTACTTC.

The genes are TRBV27 and TRBJ2-2, with TRBD1 matching 9 bases. V was clipped by 6 bases and J by 4 bases; unmatched bases: 9. The CDR3 is made up of 16 amino acids. Germline CDR1 MNHEY, CDR2 SMNVEV (reference sequence). CDR3 in amino acids: CASRPAGTGRTGELFF. In DNA form, the CDR3 reads TGTGCCAGCAGGCCCGCCGGGACAGGGCGCACCGGGGAGCTGTTTTTT.

The chain is built from TRBV7-2 and TRBJ2-1, with 13 positions matching TRBD2. The CDR3 consists of 17 residues. V was pared by 5 bases and J by 6 bases, with 10 bases of the junction left unmatched. Germline CDR1 reads SGHTA; CDR2 reads FQGNSA. CDR3 coding DNA: TGTGCCAGCAGCCGCCCCCTACTAGCGGGAGGGGGCAATGAGCAGTTCTTC. This codes for CASSRPLLAGGGNEQFF.

This clone occurred a few times. The chain recombines TRBV6-5 with TRBJ1-2; D uncertain. CDR1 and CDR2 from the germline V gene are MNHEY and SVGAGI. This CDR3 is 12 amino acids long. Between the trimmed V and J ends, which lost 6 bases and 0 bases, there was a span of 5 bases. In DNA form, the CDR3 reads TGTGCCAGCAGGGGAGCTAACTATGGCTACACCTTC. Protein sequence: CASRGANYGYTF.

The V and J genes are TRBV7-9 and TRBJ2-1, with D possibly being TRBD1 (6 bases). Per germline, CDR1 SEHNR and CDR2 FQNEAQ (reference sequence). The CDR3 is 15 amino acids. V lost 1 base and J 4 bases, leaving 11 bases between the germline ends. CDR3 region: CASSLGQAEYNEQFF. Written as DNA, the CDR3 is TGTGCCAGCAGCTTAGGACAGGCCGAATACAATGAGCAGTTCTTC. Full variable domain (remainder filled in from reference TRBV7-9 and TRBJ2-1): DTGVSQNPRHKITKRGQNVTFRCDPISEHNRLYWYRQTLGQGPEFLTYFQNEAQLEKSRLLSDRFSAERPKGSFSTLEIQRTEQGDSAMYLCASSLGQAEYNEQFFGPGTRLTVL.

V is TRBV4-2 and J is TRBJ2-7; 8 bases are shared with TRBD2. Germline assignment: CDR1 LGHNA and CDR2 YNFKEQ. The CDR3 is 16 residues long. The J segment lost 0 bases and the V segment lost 4 bases, leaving 8 bases of the junction unmatched. CDR3 region: CASSRHRGGLSYEQYF. CDR3 DNA: TGTGCCAGCAGCCGACACCGGGGGGGACTCTCCTACGAGCAGTACTTC.

The J gene is TRBJ2-7, the V gene TRBV6-5, with 7 bases identical to TRBD2. This CDR3 region has 16 residues. Germline V gene lookup returns CDR1 MNHEY and CDR2 SVGAGI. With V trimmed by 4 bases and J by 4 bases, 13 bases remained unmatched. The CDR3 here is CASSSSLTGTIYEQYF. Here the CDR3 DNA reads TGTGCCAGCAGTTCCAGCCTTACCGGGACTATTTACGAGCAGTACTTC.

This chain uses TRBV5-1 with TRBJ1-4; D might be TRBD1 (5 bases). Germline loops: CDR1 SGHRS, CDR2 YFSETQ. This CDR3 comprises 14 residues. The V end was cut by 3 bases, the J end by 1 base, with 7 bases between. CDR3 coding DNA: TGCGCCAGCAGCTCGACAGTAACTAATGAAAAACTGTTTTTT. Residues: CASSSTVTNEKLFF. Drawing the rest from reference TRBV5-1 and TRBJ1-4, the complete variable domain is KAGVTQTPRYLIKTRGQQVTLSCSPISGHRSVSWYQQTPGQGLQFLFEYFSETQRNKGNFPGRFSGRQFSNSRSEMNVSTLELGDSALYLCASSSTVTNEKLFFGSGTQLSVL.

V gene TRBV4-3 combines with J gene TRBJ2-7; 13 bases are shared with TRBD2. The J segment lost 3 bases and the V segment lost 0 bases, leaving 5 bases of the junction unmatched. The CDR3 runs 17 residues. Germline CDR1 is LGHNA and CDR2 is YSLEER. The DNA for the CDR3 is TGCGCCAGCAGCCAAGAGGAGGGGACTAGCGGGATCTACGAGCAGTACTTC. Residues: CASSQEEGTSGIYEQYF.

The chain carries TRBV4-3 and TRBJ1-4; 7 bases are shared with TRBD1. The CDR3 contains 14 residues. The germline V gene encodes CDR1 LGHNA and CDR2 YSLEER. V dropped 2 bases and J dropped 8; count of bases not matched to a gene: 5. Here the CDR3 reads CASSQNRGTEKLFF. The CDR3 nucleotides are TGCGCCAGCAGCCAAAACAGGGGAACGGAAAAACTGTTTTTT.

This chain uses TRBV9 with TRBJ2-3, with TRBD1 matching 8 bases. The germline V gene encodes CDR1 SGDLS and CDR2 YYNGEE. Trimming removed 3 bases from V and 8 bases from J; junction bases left unmatched: 17. CDR3 length: 17 amino acids. Here the CDR3 reads CASSAPWKGQGAGTQYF. CDR3 coding DNA: TGTGCCAGCAGCGCACCTTGGAAGGGGCAGGGGGCTGGTACGCAGTATTTT.

The chain links TRBV28 to TRBJ1-5, with unresolved D. The CDR3 has 15 residues. The germline V and J ends were trimmed by 4 bases and 0 bases, with 10 bases remaining between them. The germline CDR1 and CDR2 sequences are MDHEN and SYDVKM. CDR3 DNA sequence: TGTGCCAGCAGTTCTTTACAGTCTAGCAATCAGCCCCAGCATTTT. Residues: CASSSLQSSNQPQHF.

This clone appeared a few times. The V and J genes are TRBV14 and TRBJ1-2, with D perhaps matching TRBD1 (5 bases). CDR1 is SGHDN and CDR2 is FVKESK in the germline V gene. The germline V and J ends were trimmed by 1 base and 10 bases, with 16 bases remaining between them. The CDR3 has 14 residues. The DNA for the CDR3 is TGTGCCAGCAGCCAAGCGGGAAGCCGGGGGGACTACACCTTC. Residues: CASSQAGSRGDYTF.

The V gene is TRBV28, the J gene TRBJ1-1, with no clear D. Between the trimmed V and J ends, which lost 6 bases and 4 bases, there was a span of 15 bases. Germline CDR1 is MDHEN and CDR2 is SYDVKM. The CDR3 is made up of 14 amino acids. The CDR3 sequence: CASRETYRITEAFF. CDR3 sequence (DNA): TGTGCCAGCAGGGAGACTTACCGTATCACTGAAGCTTTCTTT.

The CDR3 DNA reads TGTGCCAGCAGTTTCCTAGCGGGAACAGATACGCAGTATTTT. This translates into CASSFLAGTDTQYF. The chain combines TRBV28 with TRBJ2-3; 9 bases align to TRBD2. With 3 bases clipped from V and 3 bases from J, the junction kept 1 base outside the gene matches. Per the germline V gene, CDR1 is MDHEN and CDR2 is SYDVKM. The CDR3 consists of 14 residues.